Sequencing of this T cell receptor beta chain was carried out in a study of blood T cell repertoires in COVID-19. Turning to the study itself: PBMCs, B-cell-depleted T cells, or T cells were the source of the cDNA or gDNA that made up the material.

Germline CDR1 and CDR2: SNHLY and FYNNEI. The CDR3 extends over 17 amino acids. V dropped 5 bases and J dropped 4 bases, with 21 bases sitting between them. This table comes from immunoSEQ multiplex PCR, and its TCRdb copy is limited to in-frame clones, with some not included. The table has under 500,000 clones, around nine tenths seen once. The receptor's source is a woman aged 25 to 39 with acute or convalescent COVID-19. The chain combines TRBV2 with TRBJ1-3; D remains unclear. The sequenced material came from peripheral blood. The CDR3 region is CASSLPNQFGVGNTIYF. The CDR3 DNA follows: TGTGCCAGCAGTCTCCCGAACCAGTTCGGGGTGGGAAACACCATATATTTT.